A selection of T cell receptor beta chains follows, all from one sample in a study of early T cells in non-severe SARS-CoV-2 infection. TCRdb recomputed calls from the 5' RACE reads with MiXCR, one row per CDR3 protein. The sample records tens of thousands of distinct CDR3 sequences, around 17% being singletons. Sequencing was performed on whole blood, taken at baseline. These receptors all come from an adult who was a healthcare worker with PCR-confirmed SARS-CoV-2 infection or an uninfected control (not recorded which). The CDR3 runs from the conserved cysteine through the conserved F or W. The size entry is marked missing in some rows and otherwise reads once, few, many or a size class.

TRBV10-3	TRBJ2-1	NA	CAISEAVAGVNEQFF
TRBV24-1	TRBJ2-5	NA	CATKGYQETQYF
TRBV6-5	TRBJ2-1	NA	CASSYSASYYNEQFF
TRBV6-2/TRBV6-3	TRBJ2-3	NA	CASSRRDFTDTQYF
TRBV6-5	TRBJ2-5	few	CASSLSGPEETQYF
TRBV27	TRBJ2-1	few	CASSFAGGGTGDEQFF
TRBV7-9	TRBJ1-4	NA	CASSPGQGAREKLFF
TRBV15	TRBJ1-6	NA	CATSSASVGPYNSPLHF
TRBV27	TRBJ1-6	many	CASSPLLPYLYNSPLHF
TRBV20-1	TRBJ2-5	NA	CSAADLAETQYF
TRBV6-1	TRBJ2-1	few	CASSESGVGTNEQFF
TRBV12-3/TRBV12-4	TRBJ2-5	few	CASSFAGGGPQYF
TRBV11-2	TRBJ2-3	NA	CASSTPRTSGLDTQYF
TRBV19	TRBJ2-1	few	CASNSRSGREYEQFF
TRBV6-5	TRBJ1-2	NA	CASSYAGGGYTF
TRBV7-2	TRBJ1-6	few	CASSDRMTISSYNSPLHF
TRBV20-1	TRBJ1-1	NA	CSARENGGAFF
TRBV24-1	TRBJ2-3	few	CATSPPPPKAGTQYF
TRBV9	TRBJ2-1	few	CASSAHGVSYNEQFF
TRBV6-5	TRBJ2-1	many	CASSTRIRSGNYNEQFF
TRBV6-2/TRBV6-3	TRBJ2-3	NA	CASSSRLTSTDTQYF
TRBV3-1	TRBJ2-7	few	CASSRLSGTSGRALEQYF
TRBV4-3	TRBJ1-5	NA	CASSQDVGLNQPQHF
TRBV7-9	TRBJ1-6	many	CASSLGGSPLHF
TRBV12-3/TRBV12-4	TRBJ1-6	many	CASSFFGLRSPLHF
TRBV27	TRBJ2-7	NA	CAGGSPYEQYF
TRBV5-1	TRBJ2-3	few	CASSLGLASGRSQYF
TRBV20-1	TRBJ1-1	NA	CSARGRNTEAFF
TRBV20-1	TRBJ2-5	few	CSASIISGRSETQYF
TRBV7-9	TRBJ2-1	NA	CASSTQENPYNEQFF
TRBV2	TRBJ2-3	many	CASSEGLAVNTDTQYF
TRBV5-1	TRBJ2-3	few	CASSLGSLTDTQYF
TRBV13	TRBJ1-1	NA	CASSSNTLSPNTEAFF
TRBV7-8	TRBJ2-1	NA	CASSPGLAGGWCDEQFF
TRBV4-1	TRBJ2-7	many	CASSRDPLKTSGPYEQYF
TRBV28	TRBJ1-1	NA	CASTRSLNTEAFF
TRBV20-1	TRBJ1-5	NA	CSAREQGGNQPQHF
TRBV5-4	TRBJ2-5	NA	CASSPAGAQETQYF
TRBV6-1	TRBJ2-1	many	CASSEASHNEQFF
TRBV14	TRBJ1-4	few	CASSQMGARKLFF
TRBV28	TRBJ2-7	NA	CATGQGPLEQYF